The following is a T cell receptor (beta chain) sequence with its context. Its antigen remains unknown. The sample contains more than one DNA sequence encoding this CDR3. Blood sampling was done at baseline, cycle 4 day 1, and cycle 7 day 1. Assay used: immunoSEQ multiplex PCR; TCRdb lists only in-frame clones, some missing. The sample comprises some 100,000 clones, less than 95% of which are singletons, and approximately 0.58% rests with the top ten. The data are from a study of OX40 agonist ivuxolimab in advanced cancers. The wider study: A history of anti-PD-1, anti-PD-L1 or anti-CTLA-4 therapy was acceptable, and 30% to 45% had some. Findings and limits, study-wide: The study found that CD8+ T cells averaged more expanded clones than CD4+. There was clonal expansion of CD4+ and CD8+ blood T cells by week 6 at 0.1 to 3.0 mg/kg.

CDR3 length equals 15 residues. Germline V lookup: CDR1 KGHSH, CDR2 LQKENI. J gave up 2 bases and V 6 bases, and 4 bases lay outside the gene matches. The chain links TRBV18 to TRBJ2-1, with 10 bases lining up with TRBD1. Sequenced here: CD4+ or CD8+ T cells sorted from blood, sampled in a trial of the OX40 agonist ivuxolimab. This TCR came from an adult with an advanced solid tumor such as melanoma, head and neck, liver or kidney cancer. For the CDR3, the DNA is TGTGCCAGCTCTCCCGGGACAGGGGCCTACAATGAGCAGTTCTTC. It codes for CASSPGTGAYNEQFF.